Each of the 26 T cell receptor beta chains below was sequenced from the same sample in a study of cytomegalovirus exposure and HLA in healthy donors. Vbeta (60) and Jbeta (13) primers were used in the PCR. This table comes from immunoSEQ multiplex PCR, and its TCRdb copy is limited to in-frame clones, with some not included. The repertoire consists of roughly 160,000 clones, with roughly 77% occurring once and the leading ten covering 1%. Sequences were obtained from PBMCs. Every receptor here comes from a woman aged 45 to 65 in good health and CMV-seropositive.

The chain recombines TRBV4-2 with TRBJ2-3, with 8 bases identical to TRBD1. Trimming took 4 bases from V and 4 from J; bases not matched to a gene: 7. The CDR3 loop spans 15 amino acids. Germline V gene data show CDR1 as LGHNA and CDR2 as YNFKEQ. CDR3 loop: CASSLEGQGADTQYF. The CDR3 bases are TGTGCCAGCAGCCTAGAAGGACAGGGCGCAGATACGCAGTATTTT.

The rearrangement uses TRBV6-1 and TRBJ1-6, with a possible D match to TRBD1 (5 bases). Between the trimmed V and J ends, which lost 4 bases and 1 base, there was a span of 8 bases. Germline CDR1 MNHNS, CDR2 SASEGT. The CDR3 consists of 15 residues. In DNA, the CDR3 is TGTGCCAGCAGTGTCGGGGGATCCTATAATTCACCCCTCCACTTT. Encoded protein: CASSVGGSYNSPLHF.

This clone was counted a single time. The chain couples TRBV28 to TRBJ2-7; 13 bases are shared with TRBD2. Germline loops: CDR1 MDHEN, CDR2 SYDVKM. The V and J ends lost 6 bases and 3 bases, in that order; junction bases with no gene match: 5. This CDR3 spans 15 amino acids. CDR3 sequence: CASSRTSGSYYEQYF. DNA of the CDR3: TGTGCCAGCAGCCGGACTAGCGGGAGTTACTACGAGCAGTACTTC. Filled out from reference TRBV28 and TRBJ2-7, the complete variable domain reads DVKVTQSSRYLVKRTGEKVFLECVQDMDHENMFWYRQDPGLGLRLIYFSYDVKMKEKGDIPEGYSVSREKKERFSLILESASTNQTSMYLCASSRTSGSYYEQYFGPGTRLTVT.

This chain uses TRBV14 with TRBJ1-1, with 7 nucleotides matching TRBD1. CDR3 length: 17 residues. V shed 9 bases and J 0 bases; nucleotides not matched to a gene: 16. Germline CDR1 and CDR2: SGHDN and FVKESK. As DNA, the CDR3 is TGTGCCAGTTTTCAAACGAGCAGGGGGGCGATGAACACTGAAGCTTTCTTT. It encodes CASFQTSRGAMNTEAFF.

This clone showed up just once. The chain combines TRBV18 with TRBJ2-1; D perhaps matches TRBD2 (6 bases). V was cut by 0 bases and J by 15 bases, with 24 bases left in between. Germline CDR1 is KGHSH and CDR2 is LQKENI. The CDR3 is made up of 16 amino acids. The CDR3 DNA reads TGTGCCAGCTCACCACCCTACTTGGCGGGAAACAATCCGTGGTTCTTC. Translated: CASSPPYLAGNNPWFF.

CDR3 coding DNA: TGTGCCAGCAGCTCCCGGACCCGGAGGGTGAACGAGCAGTACTTC. This encodes CASSSRTRRVNEQYF. The chain uses TRBV28 and TRBJ2-7, with D possibly TRBD2 on 6 matching bases. The CDR3 runs to 15 residues. Per the germline V gene, CDR1 is MDHEN and CDR2 is SYDVKM. V shed 6 bases and J shed 5 bases, with 20 bases lying between them.

The chain combines TRBV11-2 with TRBJ2-2; 9 bases map to TRBD2. The junction had 10 bases not matched to a gene; V was cut back by 6 bases and J by 5 bases. The CDR3 has 16 amino acids. The germline gives CDR1 SGHAT, CDR2 FQNNGV. The CDR3 spells CASSPIVAGDTGELFF. The CDR3 nucleotides are TGTGCCAGCAGTCCGATCGTAGCGGGAGATACCGGGGAGCTGTTTTTT.

The chain links TRBV4-1 to TRBJ2-1; TRBD2 agrees at 10 bases. V shed 5 bases, J shed 7 bases, and the junction held 8 bases outside the gene matches. The germline CDR1 and CDR2 sequences are MGHRA and YSYEKL. This CDR3 spans 15 amino acids. The CDR3 is CASSIQRGGRNEQFF. The CDR3 DNA follows: TGCGCCAGCAGCATTCAGCGGGGGGGCAGGAATGAGCAGTTCTTC.

This clone has only a few counts. The chain is built from TRBV7-2 and TRBJ2-2, with D possibly TRBD1 on 9 matching bases. Trimming cost V 1 base and J 4 bases, with 19 bases left between them. The CDR3 is 18 amino acids. Per the germline V gene, CDR1 is SGHTA and CDR2 is FQGNSA. In DNA, the CDR3 is TGTGCCAGCAGCTTAGTCATCGGGGGGGACAGGGTCACCGGGGAGCTGTTTTTT. The encoded protein is CASSLVIGGDRVTGELFF.

The genes are TRBV7-2 and TRBJ1-1; D gene ambiguous. Germline lookup yields CDR1 SGHTA and CDR2 FQGNSA. V dropped 6 bases and J dropped 2 bases, with 19 bases sitting between them. The CDR3 is 16 residues long. The CDR3 spells CASSRRSSRENTEAFF. The CDR3 region has the DNA TGTGCCAGCAGTCGCCGATCCTCCCGGGAAAACACTGAAGCTTTCTTT.

The chain joins TRBV5-4 to TRBJ1-4; TRBD1 matches 9 bases. Germline values: CDR1 SGHNT, CDR2 YYREEE (reference sequence). The junction had 6 bases not matched to a gene; V was cut back by 4 bases and J by 8 bases. The CDR3 is made up of 14 amino acids. This CDR3 is CASSRDREAEKLFF. For the CDR3, the DNA is TGTGCCAGCAGCCGGGACAGGGAGGCCGAAAAACTGTTTTTT.

This clone was seen only a few times. The rearrangement links TRBV29-1 to TRBJ2-7; 8 bases are a match to TRBD2. The V gene's germline CDR1 is SQVTM and CDR2 ANQGSEA. J lost 2 bases, V lost 5 bases, and 5 bases had no gene match. This CDR3 is built from 13 residues. In nucleotides, the CDR3 is TGCAGCGTTCGCGGGGGGACGACCTACGAGCAGTACTTC. Translation gives CSVRGGTTYEQYF.

The sample holds one count of this clone. V is TRBV27 and J is TRBJ2-7; tentative D call: TRBD2 (6 bases). CDR3 length equals 13 residues. Germline CDR1 is MNHEY and CDR2 is SMNVEV (reference sequence). The germline V and J ends were trimmed by 1 base and 5 bases, with 9 bases remaining between them. CDR3 in amino acids: CASSLLRGHEQYF. In DNA form, the CDR3 reads TGTGCCAGCAGTTTATTGCGGGGCCACGAGCAGTACTTC.

This chain uses TRBV27 with TRBJ1-4; D remains ambiguous. Trimming cost V 2 bases and J 5 bases, with 36 bases left between them. The CDR3 spans 23 residues. Germline loops: CDR1 MNHEY, CDR2 SMNVEV (reference sequence). CDR3 protein: CASSLLRGIGQFTRPFKNEKLFF. Here the CDR3 DNA reads TGTGCCAGCAGTTTACTACGGGGTATCGGCCAATTCACTAGACCCTTTAAGAATGAAAAACTGTTTTTT.

The rearrangement uses TRBV9 and TRBJ1-4; tentative D call: TRBD1 (6 bases). This CDR3 is 16 amino acids long. Per germline, CDR1 SGDLS and CDR2 YYNGEE. The V and J ends lost 0 bases and 7 bases respectively, with 16 bases between them. CDR3 in amino acids: CASSVAPGQRLEKLFF. CDR3 nucleotide sequence: TGTGCCAGCAGCGTAGCCCCCGGACAGCGTCTTGAAAAACTGTTTTTT.

The genes are TRBV28 and TRBJ2-7; TRBD2 is a possible D gene (5 bases). This CDR3 is built from 15 residues. From germline, CDR1 is MDHEN and CDR2 SYDVKM. Trimming removed 6 bases from V and 5 bases from J, with 20 bases in between. Here the CDR3 DNA reads TGTGCCAGCAGGGCTCCAGGACGGGGAGTCCACGAGCAGTACTTC. This gives the protein CASRAPGRGVHEQYF.

DNA of the CDR3: TGTGCCAGCAGCTTCGGGGGAATTGTCTACACCTTC. This codes for CASSFGGIVYTF. The chain carries TRBV7-8 and TRBJ1-2, with a weak D call TRBD1 (5 bases). Trimming removed 3 bases at V and 10 bases at J, with 12 bases between. The germline gives CDR1 SGHVS, CDR2 FQNEAQ. The CDR3 consists of 12 residues. The whole variable domain, filled in from reference TRBV7-8 and TRBJ1-2, reads GAGVSQSPRYKVAKRGQDVALRCDPISGHVSLFWYQQALGQGPEFLTYFQNEAQLDKSGLPSDRFFAERPEGSVSTLKIQRTQQEDSAVYLCASSFGGIVYTFGSGTRLTVV.

This rearrangement joins TRBV19 to TRBJ1-1; 7 positions match TRBD1. Germline lookup yields CDR1 LNHDA and CDR2 SQIVND (reference sequence). The CDR3 spans 16 residues. The J segment lost 0 bases and the V segment lost 4 bases, leaving 8 bases of the junction unmatched. The CDR3, as DNA: TGTGCCAGTAGTACCGGACAGGTGATTCTGAACACTGAAGCTTTCTTT. Amino acids: CASSTGQVILNTEAFF.

In its sample, this clone was seen once. The chain recombines TRBV7-2 with TRBJ2-7; TRBD2 agrees at 7 bases. The CDR3 is made up of 14 amino acids. CDR1 SGHTA and CDR2 FQGNSA come from the germline V gene. The trim removed 6 bases at V and 5 bases at J, leaving 10 bases unmatched. The CDR3 is CASRKWEGSDEQYF. The CDR3 nucleotides read TGTGCCAGCAGGAAATGGGAGGGATCGGACGAGCAGTACTTC. Full variable domain (remainder filled in from reference TRBV7-2 and TRBJ2-7): GAGVSQSPSNKVTEKGKDVELRCDPISGHTALYWYRQSLGQGLEFLIYFQGNSAPDKSGLPSDRFSAERTGGSVSTLTIQRTQQEDSAVYLCASRKWEGSDEQYFGPGTRLTVT.

V and J are TRBV5-1 and TRBJ2-1; 9 bases are a match to TRBD1. The CDR3 totals 14 residues. With 6 bases clipped from V and 9 bases from J, the junction kept 10 bases outside the gene matches. CDR1 SGHRS and CDR2 YFSETQ come from the germline V gene. Here the CDR3 reads CASNPETGGAEQFF. The DNA of the CDR3 is TGCGCCAGCAACCCGGAGACAGGGGGGGCTGAGCAGTTCTTC.

A single count supports this clone. The chain combines TRBV14 with TRBJ1-1; tentatively, D is TRBD1 (5 bases). The germline V and J ends were trimmed by 0 bases and 1 base, with 9 bases remaining between them. In germline, CDR1 is SGHDN, CDR2 FVKESK. The CDR3 is 15 amino acids. The CDR3 region has the DNA TGTGCCAGCAGCCAAGATCGGGGGTGGAACACTGAAGCTTTCTTT. Translation: CASSQDRGWNTEAFF.

This chain uses TRBV9 with TRBJ2-1; 8 bases map to TRBD2. Germline assignment: CDR1 SGDLS and CDR2 YYNGEE. V lost 2 bases, J lost 12 bases, and 10 bases stayed unmatched. The CDR3 runs 14 residues. The CDR3 loop reads CASSVSTSGELQFF. DNA of the CDR3: TGTGCCAGCAGCGTTTCTACTAGCGGAGAGTTGCAGTTCTTC.

The chain couples TRBV6-1 to TRBJ2-1; 9 bases agree with TRBD2. The trim removed 3 bases at V and 10 bases at J, leaving 10 bases unmatched. Germline V gene sequence: CDR1 MNHNS, CDR2 SASEGT. The CDR3 has 15 amino acids. Here the CDR3 DNA reads TGTGCCAGCAGTGACCCCAGCGGGAGGCCTAACGAGCAGTTCTTC. This translates into CASSDPSGRPNEQFF.

The gene calls are TRBV28 and TRBJ2-5; TRBD1 matches at 9 bases. The closer fit of TRBJ2-7 to the DNA end suggests the J call may be wrong. CDR1 and CDR2 from the germline V gene are MDHEN and SYDVKM. This CDR3 spans 13 amino acids. Here the CDR3 reads CATQERTGVEQYF. The DNA for the CDR3 is TGTGCCACCCAAGAGCGGACAGGGGTCGAGCAGTACTTC.

J is TRBJ2-1 and V is TRBV11-2, with D perhaps matching TRBD1 (5 bases). Germline CDR1 and CDR2: SGHAT and FQNNGV. V was cut by 0 bases and J by 4 bases, with 7 bases left in between. The CDR3 runs to 14 residues. The CDR3 region has the DNA TGTGCCAGCAGCTTAGAAAACAGGTACAATGAGCAGTTCTTC. This sequence encodes CASSLENRYNEQFF. The full variable domain, in which reference TRBV11-2 and TRBJ2-1 provide the parts outside the CDR3, is EAGVAQSPRYKIIEKRQSVAFWCNPISGHATLYWYQQILGQGPKLLIQFQNNGVVDDSQLPKDRFSAERLKGVDSTLKIQPAKLEDSAVYLCASSLENRYNEQFFGPGTRLTVL.

The gene calls are TRBV19 and TRBJ2-4; 8 bases fit TRBD1. V dropped 5 bases and J dropped 1; count of bases not matched to a gene: 7. The CDR3 has 16 amino acids. Looked up from germline, CDR1 is LNHDA and CDR2 is SQIVND (reference sequence). CDR3 sequence (DNA): TGTGCCAGTAGTCCGGGACAGGTAGTTGCCAAAAACATTCAGTACTTC. Translated: CASSPGQVVAKNIQYF.